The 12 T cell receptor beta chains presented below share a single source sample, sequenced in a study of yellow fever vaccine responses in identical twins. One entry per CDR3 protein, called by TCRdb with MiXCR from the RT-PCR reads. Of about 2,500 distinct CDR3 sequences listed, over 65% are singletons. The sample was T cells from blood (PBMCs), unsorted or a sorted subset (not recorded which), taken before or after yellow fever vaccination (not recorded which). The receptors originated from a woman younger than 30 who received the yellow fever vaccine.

The DNA for the CDR3 is TGTGCCAGTAGCTCCTACAATGAGCAGTTCTTC. It is translated as CASSSYNEQFF. The rearrangement uses TRBV12-3 or TRBV12-4 and TRBJ2-1; D gene uncertain. This CDR3 is 11 amino acids long. V dropped 9 bases and J dropped 0 bases, with 3 bases sitting between them.

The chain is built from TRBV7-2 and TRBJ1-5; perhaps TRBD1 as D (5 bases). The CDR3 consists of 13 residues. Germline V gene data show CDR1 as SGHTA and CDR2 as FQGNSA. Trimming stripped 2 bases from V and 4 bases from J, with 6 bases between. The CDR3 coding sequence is TGTGCCAGCAGCTTATCAGGGAATCAGCCCCAGCATTTT. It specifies CASSLSGNQPQHF. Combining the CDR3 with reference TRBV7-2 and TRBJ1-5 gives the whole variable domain GAGVSQSPSNKVTEKGKDVELRCDPISGHTALYWYRQSLGQGLEFLIYFQGNSAPDKSGLPSDRFSAERTGGSVSTLTIQRTQQEDSAVYLCASSLSGNQPQHFGDGTRLSIL.

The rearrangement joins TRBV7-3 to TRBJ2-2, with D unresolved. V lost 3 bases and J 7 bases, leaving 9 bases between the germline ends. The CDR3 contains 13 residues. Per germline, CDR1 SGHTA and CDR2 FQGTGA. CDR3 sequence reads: CASSFVALGELFF. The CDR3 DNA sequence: TGTGCCAGCAGCTTTGTGGCGCTCGGGGAGCTGTTTTTT.

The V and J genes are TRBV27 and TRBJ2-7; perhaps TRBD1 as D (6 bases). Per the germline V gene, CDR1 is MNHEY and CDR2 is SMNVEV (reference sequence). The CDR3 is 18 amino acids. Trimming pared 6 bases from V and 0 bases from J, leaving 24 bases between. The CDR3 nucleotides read TGTGCCAGCAGCCAAAAAGCGTCGCAGGGGACCTACTCCTACGAGCAGTACTTC. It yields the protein CASSQKASQGTYSYEQYF.

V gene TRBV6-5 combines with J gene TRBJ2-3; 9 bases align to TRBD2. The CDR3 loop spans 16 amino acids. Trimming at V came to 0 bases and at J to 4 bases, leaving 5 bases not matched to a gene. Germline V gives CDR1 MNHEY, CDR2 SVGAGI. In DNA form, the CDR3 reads TGTGCCAGCAGTTACTCGAATCTAGCGGGGCCAGATACGCAGTATTTT. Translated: CASSYSNLAGPDTQYF.

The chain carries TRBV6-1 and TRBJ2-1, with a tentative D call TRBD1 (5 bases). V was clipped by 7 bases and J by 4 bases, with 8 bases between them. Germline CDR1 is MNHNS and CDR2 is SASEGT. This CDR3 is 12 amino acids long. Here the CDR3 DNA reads TGTGCCAGCACTAGGGGATACAATGAGCAGTTCTTC. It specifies CASTRGYNEQFF.

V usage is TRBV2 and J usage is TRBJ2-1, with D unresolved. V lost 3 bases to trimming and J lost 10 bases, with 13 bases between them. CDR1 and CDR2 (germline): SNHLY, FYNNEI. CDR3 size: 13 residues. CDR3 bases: TGTGCCAGCAGTGATCAGGCTGCAACAGAGCAGTTCTTC. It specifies CASSDQAATEQFF.

CDR3 sequence: CASSFGGRAYEQYF. The DNA of the CDR3 is TGTGCCAGCAGTTTTGGCGGGAGGGCCTACGAGCAGTACTTC. The chain links TRBV12-3 or TRBV12-4 to TRBJ2-7, with 9 bases identical to TRBD2. The trim removed 3 bases at V and 2 bases at J, leaving 2 bases unmatched. The CDR3 consists of 14 residues.

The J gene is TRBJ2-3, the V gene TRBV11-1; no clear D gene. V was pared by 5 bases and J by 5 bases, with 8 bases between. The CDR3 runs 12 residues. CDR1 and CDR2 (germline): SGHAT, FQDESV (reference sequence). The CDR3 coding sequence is TGTGCCAGCAGCAACGCGAAAGATACGCAGTATTTT. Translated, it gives CASSNAKDTQYF. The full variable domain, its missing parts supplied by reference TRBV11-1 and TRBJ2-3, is EAEVAQSPRYKITEKSQAVAFWCDPISGHATLYWYRQILGQGPELLVQFQDESVVDDSQLPKDRFSAERLKGVDSTLKIQPAELGDSAMYLCASSNAKDTQYFGPGTRLTVL.

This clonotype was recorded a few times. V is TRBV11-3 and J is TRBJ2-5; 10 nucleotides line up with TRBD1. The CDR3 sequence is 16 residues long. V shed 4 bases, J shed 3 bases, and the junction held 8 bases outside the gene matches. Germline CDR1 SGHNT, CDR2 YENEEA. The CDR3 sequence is CASSSHRDRGKETQYF. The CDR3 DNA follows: TGTGCCAGCAGCTCCCACCGGGACAGGGGCAAAGAGACCCAGTACTTC. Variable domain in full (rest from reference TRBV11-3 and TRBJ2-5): EAGVVQSPRYKIIEKKQPVAFWCNPISGHNTLYWYLQNLGQGPELLIRYENEEAVDDSQLPKDRFSAERLKGVDSTLKIQPAELGDSAVYLCASSSHRDRGKETQYFGPGTRLLVL.

CDR3 in DNA: TGCGCCAGCAGTACCGGATCGACTAGCGGGAGGCCAGATACGCAGTATTTT. It yields the protein CASSTGSTSGRPDTQYF. The chain couples TRBV10-1 to TRBJ2-3; 13 bases match TRBD2. The CDR3 length is 17 residues. The V segment lost 5 bases and the J segment 4 bases; nucleotides outside the gene matches: 9. The germline V gene encodes CDR1 WNHNN and CDR2 SYGVQD (reference sequence).

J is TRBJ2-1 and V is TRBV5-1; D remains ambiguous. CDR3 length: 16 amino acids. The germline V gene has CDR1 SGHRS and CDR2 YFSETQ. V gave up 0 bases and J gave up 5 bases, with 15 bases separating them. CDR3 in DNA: TGCGCCAGCAGCTTGGCGGCCTCCACGGCGCACAATGAGCAGTTCTTC. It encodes CASSLAASTAHNEQFF.